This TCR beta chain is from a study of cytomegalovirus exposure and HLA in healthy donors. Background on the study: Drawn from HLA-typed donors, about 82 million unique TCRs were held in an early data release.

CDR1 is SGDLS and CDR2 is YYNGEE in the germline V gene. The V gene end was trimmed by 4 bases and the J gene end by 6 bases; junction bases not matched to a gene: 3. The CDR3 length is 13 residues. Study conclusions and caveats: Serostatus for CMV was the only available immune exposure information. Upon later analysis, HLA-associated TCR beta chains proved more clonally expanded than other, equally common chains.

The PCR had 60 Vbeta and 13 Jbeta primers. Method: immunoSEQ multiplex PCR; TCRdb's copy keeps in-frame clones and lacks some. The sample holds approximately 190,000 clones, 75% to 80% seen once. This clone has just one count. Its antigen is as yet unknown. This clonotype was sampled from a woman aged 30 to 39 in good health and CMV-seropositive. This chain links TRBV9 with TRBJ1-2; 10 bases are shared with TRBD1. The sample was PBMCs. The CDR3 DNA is TGTGCCAGCAGCACGGGGACAGGGGATGGCTACACCTTC. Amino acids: CASSTGTGDGYTF.